The 8 T cell receptor beta chains reported below all come from one sample, sequenced in a study of CD8 T cells in ankylosing spondylitis. Regarding the study as a whole: What appeared characteristic of ankylosing spondylitis blood was a TCR beta motif of about eight highly homologous variants.

TCRdb re-called the 5' RACE reads through MiXCR, storing one row per CDR3 protein. The profile covers around 540,000 distinct CDR3 sequences, with 10% to 15% appearing a single time and over 6.5% taken by the ten largest. Their specific antigens are unknown. The sequenced sample was blood, either unsorted or a sorted T cell fraction (not recorded which). These receptor sequences come from a male donor with ankylosing spondylitis.

The rearrangement uses TRBV13 and TRBJ2-7; no firm D call. Trimming stripped 4 bases from V and 6 bases from J, with 22 bases between. Germline lookup yields CDR1 PRHDT and CDR2 FYEKMQ (reference sequence). CDR3 length: 16 residues. CDR3 loop: CASSSGINRIYGEQYF. For the CDR3, the DNA is TGTGCCAGCAGCTCTGGGATTAACCGAATTTATGGCGAGCAGTACTTC.

The chain carries TRBV24-1 and TRBJ1-2, with D tentatively TRBD1 (6 bases). This CDR3 has 12 amino acids. The V gene's germline CDR1 is KGHDR and CDR2 SFDVKD. V dropped 5 bases and J dropped 7 bases, with 10 bases sitting between them. The DNA for the CDR3 is TGTGCCACCAGTGGGGCAGGGGCTGGCTACACCTTC. Translated, it gives CATSGAGAGYTF.

A few counts support this clonotype. The chain is built from TRBV12-3 or TRBV12-4 and TRBJ1-1; D not certain. V gave up 5 bases and J gave up 1 base, with 5 bases separating them. CDR3 length: 12 residues. CDR3 loop: CASSRPNTEAFF. Written as DNA, the CDR3 is TGTGCCAGCAGTCGCCCGAACACTGAAGCTTTCTTT.

This clonotype has more than one count but fewer than ten. The V gene is TRBV2, the J gene TRBJ2-3; D remains ambiguous. V shed 8 bases and J shed 10 bases, with 13 bases lying between them. The CDR3 runs 11 residues. Per the germline V gene, CDR1 is SNHLY and CDR2 is FYNNEI. In DNA, the CDR3 is TGTGCCAGCCTTAAATCCGGAGCGCAGTATTTT. Amino acid sequence: CASLKSGAQYF.

This clonotype was seen many times. The rearrangement uses TRBV24-1 and TRBJ2-3; 9 bases match TRBD2. The germline V gene has CDR1 KGHDR and CDR2 SFDVKD. V gave up 3 bases and J gave up 6 bases; unmatched junction bases: 12. This CDR3 has 17 amino acids. CDR3 coding DNA: TGTGCCACCAGTGATCGCAAGCGGGAGGCTGGGTGGGATACGCAGTATTTT. Translation gives CATSDRKREAGWDTQYF.

The V call is TRBV3-1, the J call TRBJ1-1, with D uncertain. Looked up from germline, CDR1 is LGHDT and CDR2 is YNNKEL (reference sequence). Trimming took off 5 bases at V and 1 base at J, with 11 bases between the two ends. CDR3 length equals 14 residues. The CDR3 region is CASSEAAGNTEAFF. The CDR3 DNA sequence: TGTGCCAGCAGCGAAGCAGCGGGGAACACTGAAGCTTTCTTT. Full variable domain (missing parts from reference TRBV3-1 and TRBJ1-1): DTAVSQTPKYLVTQMGNDKSIKCEQNLGHDTMYWYKQDSKKFLKIMFSYNNKELIINETVPNRFSPKSPDKAHLNLHINSLELGDSAVYFCASSEAAGNTEAFFGQGTRLTVV.

This clonotype was detected a few times. This chain uses TRBV19 with TRBJ2-3; possibly TRBD1 for D (5 bases). With 4 bases removed from V and 4 bases from J, the gap between germline ends came to 15 bases. Germline V CDR1 and CDR2: LNHDA, SQIVND (reference sequence). The CDR3 has 15 residues. The CDR3 coding sequence is TGTGCCAGTAGTACGCCCTATCAGGGCGCAGATACGCAGTATTTT. Its protein product is CASSTPYQGADTQYF.

V and J are TRBV24-1 and TRBJ2-1; 7 nucleotides agree with TRBD2. Germline V gene data show CDR1 as KGHDR and CDR2 as SFDVKD. The CDR3 runs 15 residues. V was clipped by 2 bases and J by 7 bases; unmatched bases: 7. CDR3: CATSDSPGGSNEQFF. The CDR3 DNA sequence: TGTGCCACCAGTGATTCCCCGGGGGGTTCGAATGAGCAGTTCTTC.